This is a list of T cell receptor beta chains from one sample in a study of blood T cell repertoires in COVID-19. Clones were sequenced by immunoSEQ multiplex PCR, and TCRdb holds only the in-frame ones, with some missing. The sample holds 35,000 to 50,000 clones, approximately 85% seen once. Sequencing was performed on peripheral blood. The receptors shown here come from a human donor in a cohort sampled during active COVID-19. The CDR3 runs from the conserved cysteine through the conserved F or W. D genes are given only for firm matches. Size is stated for part of the rows, as once, few or many counts, or as a class when the clone is expanded.

>.|.|TRBJ2-5|TRBV7-8
CASSLAPSGDINF
TGTGCCAGCAGCCTAGCACCCTCCGGGGATATCAACTTC
>.|.|TRBJ2-7|TRBV6-6
CASSLGQSDEQYF
TGTGCCAGCAGCCTCGGACAAAGCGACGAGCAGTACTTC
>.|.|TRBJ2-7|TRBV5-4
CASSLGGGETYEQYF
TGTGCCAGCAGCTTGGGGGGCGGGGAGACCTACGAGCAGTACTTC
>.|TRBD1|TRBJ1-4|TRBV6-5
CASSYLTGGEKLFF
TGTGCCAGCAGTTATTTGACAGGGGGGGAAAAACTGTTTTTT
>.|.|TRBJ1-4|TRBV28
CASNGQTGYEKLFF
TGTGCCAGCAACGGCCAAACGGGTTATGAAAAACTGTTTTTT
>.|TRBD2|TRBJ2-7|TRBV7-2
CASSSRGAYEQYF
TGTGCCAGCAGCTCCCGGGGGGCCTACGAGCAGTACTTC
>.|TRBD1|TRBJ1-2|TRBV6-1
CASSETGGLANYGYTF
TGTGCCAGCAGTGAAACAGGGGGCTTGGCGAACTATGGCTACACCTTC
>.|TRBD2|TRBJ2-3|TRBV4-1
CASRYLAGGSTDTQYF
TGCGCCAGCAGGTATTTAGCGGGGGGTAGCACAGATACGCAGTATTTT
>.|.|TRBJ2-7|TRBV2
CASGSRDEQYF
TGTGCCAGCGGGTCGCGGGACGAGCAGTACTTC
>once|.|TRBJ2-6|TRBV19
CASRVVGANVLTF
TGTGCCAGTAGGGTAGTTGGGGCCAACGTCCTGACTTTC
>.|TRBD1|TRBJ1-6|TRBV6-5
CASSIHRGLNSPLHF
TGTGCCAGCAGTATCCACAGGGGGCTTAATTCACCCCTCCACTTT
>.|.|TRBJ2-2|TRBV18
CASSPQQEVSAGELFF
TGTGCCAGCTCACCACAACAGGAAGTAAGCGCCGGGGAGCTGTTTTTT
>.|.|TRBJ2-7|TRBV3-1/TRBV3-2
CASSQASSYEQYF
TGTGCCAGCAGCCAAGCCAGTTCCTACGAGCAGTACTTC
>.|.|TRBJ1-5|TRBV12-3/TRBV12-4
CASSLPRGPQHF
TGTGCCAGCAGCCTTCCTAGGGGGCCCCAGCATTTT